Presented here are 27 T cell receptor beta chains from one specimen sequenced in a study of T cells in Graves' hyperthyroidism and ophthalmopathy. The TCR beta CDR3 regions underwent amplification using RNA transcripts as the source. First-round RT-PCR of the TCR CDR3 relied on the HTBI primer set. MiXCR was run by TCRdb on the multiplex PCR reads, yielding one entry per CDR3 protein. The repertoire holds 600,000 to 650,000 distinct CDR3 sequences, with roughly 15% as singletons. Sample: blood. The receptors stem from a woman between 25 and 40 years old with Graves' hyperthyroidism.

This clonotype turned up a few times. The chain combines TRBV6-2 or TRBV6-3 with TRBJ1-1; TRBD1 aligns across 8 bases. This CDR3 comprises 20 residues. From germline, CDR1 is MNHEY and CDR2 SVGEGT. V was pared by 5 bases and J by 7 bases, with 27 bases of the junction left unmatched. The CDR3 sequence is CASSPGLDQGAIYGVSEAFF. DNA of the CDR3: TGTGCCAGCAGTCCGGGGCTCGATCAGGGGGCTATTTATGGGGTGAGTGAAGCTTTCTTT.

Regarding this clonotype: This could be a read error, since a much larger clone is one nucleotide away. The chain carries TRBV13 and TRBJ1-2; no firm D call. Germline V gene lookup returns CDR1 PRHDT and CDR2 FYEKMQ (reference sequence). The CDR3 is 15 residues long. CDR3 coding DNA: TGTGCCGGCAGCTTAGAAGGGTTCGGCATCTATGGCTACACCTTC. This translates into CAGSLEGFGIYGYTF.

The table lists this clonotype with many counts. The V and J genes are TRBV30 and TRBJ1-6; D uncertain. The V gene lost 0 bases and the J gene lost 7 bases, with 7 bases spanning the gap. CDR3 length equals 13 residues. Germline V lookup: CDR1 GTSNPN, CDR2 SVGIG (reference sequence). The CDR3 is CAWSVARNSPLHF. The CDR3 bases are TGTGCCTGGAGTGTAGCCAGAAATTCACCCCTCCACTTT.

This clonotype was detected only a few times. The rearrangement joins TRBV29-1 to TRBJ2-2; D is possibly TRBD2 (6 bases). This CDR3 comprises 15 residues. V lost 4 bases, J lost 1 base, and 13 bases lay in between. CDR1 and CDR2 (germline): SQVTM, ANQGSEA. The CDR3 DNA sequence: TGCAGCGTTGTGTCTGGGCGGGAGAACACCGGGGAGCTGTTTTTT. This encodes CSVVSGRENTGELFF.

At least ten counts were recorded for this clonotype. This chain uses TRBV7-3 with TRBJ2-3; weak D call: TRBD1 (7 bases). Germline V CDR1 and CDR2: SGHTA, FQGTGA. V was cut by 2 bases and J by 2 bases, with 17 bases left in between. CDR3 length: 17 residues. As DNA, the CDR3 is TGTGCCAGCAGCTTAGGGGGGTGGGGACAGAACACAGATACGCAGTATTTT. This encodes CASSLGGWGQNTDTQYF.

The sample holds many counts of this clonotype. The CDR3 sequence: CASSLETPQERRFNEQFF. CDR3 DNA sequence: TGTGCCAGCAGCTTAGAGACCCCACAAGAAAGGCGTTTCAATGAGCAGTTCTTC. V is TRBV7-8 and J is TRBJ2-1; D unclear. Germline V gives CDR1 SGHVS, CDR2 FQNEAQ. The length of the CDR3 is 18 residues. V was pared by 1 base and J by 6 bases, with 22 bases between.

This clonotype has ten or more counts. The chain has TRBV2 and TRBJ2-7, with D tentatively TRBD2 (5 bases). The V gene's germline CDR1 is SNHLY and CDR2 FYNNEI. V dropped 1 base and J dropped 0 bases, with 10 bases sitting between them. The length of the CDR3 is 15 residues. The CDR3 DNA reads TGTGCCAGCAGTGAAGGTCCGGGAAGCTCCTACGAGCAGTACTTC. As protein: CASSEGPGSSYEQYF. The full variable domain, in which reference TRBV2 and TRBJ2-7 provide the parts outside the CDR3, is EPEVTQTPSHQVTQMGQEVILRCVPISNHLYFYWYRQILGQKVEFLVSFYNNEISEKSEIFDDQFSVERPDGSNFTLKIRSTKLEDSAMYFCASSEGPGSSYEQYFGPGTRLTVT.

This rearrangement joins TRBV6-1 to TRBJ2-3; D unclear. Trimming shortened V by 6 bases and J by 2 bases, and 12 bases separated the two germline ends. The CDR3 has 14 amino acids. The germline V gene has CDR1 MNHNS and CDR2 SASEGT. The DNA of the CDR3 is TGTGCCAGCAGCCAAGAGTTTTCCACAGATACGCAGTATTTT. Residues: CASSQEFSTDTQYF.

Only a few counts were recorded for this clonotype. The chain links TRBV5-1 to TRBJ1-3; D gene unclear. V was clipped by 0 bases and J by 0 bases, with 10 bases between them. Germline assignment: CDR1 SGHRS and CDR2 YFSETQ. This CDR3 has 16 residues. The CDR3 DNA is TGCGCCAGCAGCTTGGATAGAGTCTCCTCTGGAAACACCATATATTTT. As protein: CASSLDRVSSGNTIYF.

This clonotype was found once. The chain is built from TRBV18 and TRBJ2-1, with D possibly being TRBD2 (7 bases). Germline V gene sequence: CDR1 KGHSH, CDR2 LQKENI. The length of the CDR3 is 18 residues. V lost 3 bases, J lost 0 bases, and 18 bases lay in between. The CDR3 here is CASSPGRGARLSYNEQFF. CDR3 in DNA: TGTGCCAGCTCACCGGGACGGGGGGCCCGCCTCTCCTACAATGAGCAGTTCTTC.

The chain joins TRBV20-1 to TRBJ2-1; D unresolved. V was shortened by 7 bases and J by 7 bases, with 8 bases between the two germline ends. Germline V lookup: CDR1 DFQATT, CDR2 SNEGSKA (reference sequence). This CDR3 is 10 amino acids long. The CDR3 loop is CSEGLNEQFF. CDR3 coding DNA: TGCAGTGAAGGTCTTAATGAGCAGTTCTTC.

The V call is TRBV6-1, the J call TRBJ2-7; D may be TRBD2 (6 bases). V dropped 2 bases and J dropped 2 bases, with 10 bases sitting between them. This CDR3 is 14 amino acids long. CDR1 is MNHNS and CDR2 is SASEGT in the germline V gene. The CDR3 coding sequence is TGTGCCAGCAGTGAAAGGGAGCGGGCCTACGAGCAGTACTTC. Translating gives CASSERERAYEQYF.

At least ten counts were recorded for this clonotype. This chain uses TRBV28 with TRBJ2-1; TRBD2 is a possible D gene (5 bases). In germline, CDR1 is MDHEN, CDR2 SYDVKM. This CDR3 contains 16 residues. V was shortened by 2 bases and J by 5 bases, with 16 bases between the two germline ends. In DNA form, the CDR3 reads TGTGCCAGCAGTTTAGCGGGCACGCTAGGGCACAATGAGCAGTTCTTC. Its protein product is CASSLAGTLGHNEQFF.

This clonotype was picked up many times. The J gene is TRBJ1-4, the V gene TRBV2; a weak D match, TRBD1 (6 bases). In germline, CDR1 is SNHLY, CDR2 FYNNEI. V lost 6 bases, J lost 8 bases, and 28 bases lay in between. This CDR3 spans 18 amino acids. The CDR3 protein is CASRLTGVTPEIDEKLFF. For the CDR3, the DNA is TGTGCCAGCAGGTTGACAGGCGTGACTCCGGAAATTGACGAAAAACTGTTTTTT.

This clonotype was counted many times. V is TRBV27 and J is TRBJ2-7; 9 nucleotides line up with TRBD1. V lost 5 bases and J lost 7; bases outside the gene matches: 15. Germline loops: CDR1 MNHEY, CDR2 SMNVEV (reference sequence). The CDR3 runs to 16 residues. The CDR3 region has the DNA TGTGCCAGCAGTCCCATTTCCGGGACAGGGTTTGGGGAGCAGTACTTC. It encodes CASSPISGTGFGEQYF.

This chain joins TRBV29-1 and TRBJ1-4; 7 bases line up with TRBD1. The length of the CDR3 is 13 residues. CDR1 SQVTM and CDR2 ANQGSEA come from the germline V gene. V lost 5 bases and J lost 8; bases outside the gene matches: 8. The DNA of the CDR3 is TGCAGCGTTTTTGACAGGGCGGGGGAAAAACTGTTTTTT. It specifies CSVFDRAGEKLFF.

Regarding this clonotype: The germline gene is not matched at one end of the junction; a read error may be the cause. The rearrangement uses TRBV19 and TRBJ2-1; 7 bases match TRBD2. The germline V gene has CDR1 LNHDA and CDR2 SQIVND (reference sequence). The CDR3 contains 14 residues. For the CDR3, the DNA is TGTGCCACTAGTATACTAGCGTCTCACAATGAGCAGTTCTTC. Residues: CATSILASHNEQFF.

The chain carries TRBV5-6 and TRBJ2-7, with TRBD1 as a possible D gene (6 bases). Trimming pared 1 base from V and 3 bases from J, leaving 11 bases between. There are 14 residues in the CDR3. Germline V lookup: CDR1 SGHDT, CDR2 YYEEEE. This chain's CDR3 is CASSLTGRGYEQYF. In DNA, the CDR3 is TGTGCCAGCAGCTTGACAGGGCGAGGCTACGAGCAGTACTTC.

In its sample, this clonotype was seen many times. The chain couples TRBV18 to TRBJ2-2; D is undetermined. Germline CDR1 reads KGHSH; CDR2 reads LQKENI. The CDR3 runs to 16 residues. V was cut by 0 bases and J by 5 bases, with 13 bases left in between. CDR3 residues: CASSPPGTALTGELFF. The CDR3 coding sequence is TGTGCCAGCTCACCACCGGGTACAGCGCTGACCGGGGAGCTGTTTTTT.

This clonotype was counted between two and nine times. The chain joins TRBV5-4 to TRBJ1-2; D remains unclear. The V end was cut by 0 bases, the J end by 7 bases, with 10 bases between. The CDR3 is 13 residues long. Germline CDR1 and CDR2: SGHNT and YYREEE (reference sequence). The CDR3 nucleotides read TGTGCCAGCAGCTTGGGTGGCCCGCTTGGCTACACCTTC. Its protein is CASSLGGPLGYTF.

This clonotype was recorded at least ten times. The chain uses TRBV7-3 and TRBJ2-5; 10 positions match TRBD2. CDR1 is SGHTA, CDR2 FQGTGA, per germline. CDR3 size: 14 residues. V dropped 5 bases and J dropped 5; count of bases not matched to a gene: 5. CDR3 DNA sequence: TGTGCCAGCAGCGCTAGCGGGAGCGGGGAGACCCAGTACTTC. It codes for CASSASGSGETQYF. The whole variable domain, remainder taken from reference TRBV7-3 and TRBJ2-5, is GAGVSQTPSNKVTEKGKYVELRCDPISGHTALYWYRQSLGQGPEFLIYFQGTGAADDSGLPNDRFFAVRPEGSVSTLKIQRTERGDSAVYLCASSASGSGETQYFGPGTRLLVL.

This clonotype was seen many times. The chain is built from TRBV20-1 and TRBJ2-7; 10 nucleotides agree with TRBD2. Germline CDR1 DFQATT, CDR2 SNEGSKA (reference sequence). This CDR3 contains 16 residues. Losses at the gene ends were 8 bases for V and 4 bases for J; bases not matched to a gene: 17. CDR3 nucleotides: TGCAGTACCCTAGCCCCCCCAGCGGGAGGGGTATACGAGCAGTACTTC. Translation gives CSTLAPPAGGVYEQYF.

V is TRBV10-1 and J is TRBJ2-2; TRBD2 matches 13 bases. This CDR3 comprises 20 residues. Germline CDR1 and CDR2: WNHNN and SYGVQD (reference sequence). J lost 0 bases, V lost 0 bases, and 7 bases had no gene match. The CDR3 DNA sequence: TGCGCCAGCAGTGAGTCGGGACTAGCGGGACCCTTCGCGAACACCGGGGAGCTGTTTTTT. This gives the protein CASSESGLAGPFANTGELFF.

The table lists this clonotype with many counts. This chain uses TRBV30 with TRBJ2-1; D not certain. The V gene lost 4 bases and the J gene lost 6 bases, with 7 bases spanning the gap. The CDR3 runs to 11 residues. The germline V gene encodes CDR1 GTSNPN and CDR2 SVGIG (reference sequence). The CDR3 DNA reads TGTGCCTGGATGTTATTCAATGAGCAGTTCTTC. Its protein is CAWMLFNEQFF.

This clonotype has just a few counts. V usage is TRBV2 and J usage is TRBJ2-7; maybe TRBD2 (5 bases). Between the trimmed V and J ends, which lost 7 bases and 2 bases, there was a span of 12 bases. This CDR3 region has 13 residues. Per germline, CDR1 SNHLY and CDR2 FYNNEI. The CDR3: CASNPPGTYEQYF. Written as DNA, the CDR3 is TGTGCCAGCAACCCTCCGGGAACCTACGAGCAGTACTTC.

This chain uses TRBV19 with TRBJ2-1; D is ambiguous. V shed 3 bases and J shed 2 bases, with 2 bases lying between them. The CDR3 extends over 12 amino acids. Germline-derived CDR1 and CDR2 are LNHDA and SQIVND (reference sequence). This chain's CDR3 is CASSIAYNEQFF. The CDR3 nucleotides read TGTGCCAGTAGTATCGCCTACAATGAGCAGTTCTTC.

This clonotype was seen ten or more times. The chain employs TRBV3-1 and TRBJ1-3; tentatively, D is TRBD1 (5 bases). This CDR3 comprises 15 residues. CDR1 is LGHDT and CDR2 is YNNKEL in the germline V gene (reference sequence). V was clipped by 1 base and J by 0 bases, with 7 bases between them. In DNA, the CDR3 is TGTGCCAGCAGCCAAGGTGGGGGCTCTGGAAACACCATATATTTT. This codes for CASSQGGGSGNTIYF. Variable domain in full (rest from reference TRBV3-1 and TRBJ1-3): DTAVSQTPKYLVTQMGNDKSIKCEQNLGHDTMYWYKQDSKKFLKIMFSYNNKELIINETVPNRFSPKSPDKAHLNLHINSLELGDSAVYFCASSQGGGSGNTIYFGEGSWLTVV.